These T cell receptor beta chains were read from a single sample in a study of Ad26.COV2.S vaccination and SARS-CoV-2 variants. The method was immunoSEQ multiplex PCR; TCRdb's version includes in-frame clones alone and lacks a portion of them. The sample has 510,000 or so clones, roughly 87% seen once. Here the sequenced sample was peripheral blood, taken in a trial of Ad26.COV2.S vaccine versus placebo. The receptor source for this set is a person between 18 and 65 years old who received the Ad26.COV2.S COVID-19 vaccine or a placebo. Each CDR3 is given with its conserved first and last residue. D genes are given only for firm matches. The size of a clone is reported for some rows only, either as once, few or many, or as a class for expanded clones.

j_call	v_call	clone_size	d_call	cdr3_aa	cdr3_nt
TRBJ2-2	TRBV6-5	-	TRBD2	CASRTSGANTGELFF	TGTGCCAGCAGAACTAGCGGGGCGAACACCGGGGAGCTGTTTTTT
TRBJ2-7	TRBV27	-	-	CASRPWGDTYEQYF	TGTGCCAGCAGGCCATGGGGGGACACCTACGAGCAGTACTTC
TRBJ2-1	TRBV5-4	few	-	CASSLDKLGRTSSYNEQFF	TGTGCCAGCAGCTTGGACAAACTTGGACGGACGAGCTCCTACAATGAGCAGTTCTTC
TRBJ1-1	TRBV7-9	once	-	CASSTRPNAEAFF	TGTGCCAGCAGCACCCGCCCCAACGCTGAAGCTTTCTTT
TRBJ1-2	TRBV7-9	few	TRBD1	CASSRESTGHNGYTF	TGTGCCAGCAGCCGGGAGTCGACAGGGCATAACGGCTACACCTTC
TRBJ1-5	TRBV7-8	-	-	CASSLARSNQPQHF	TGTGCCAGCAGCTTAGCTCGGAGCAATCAGCCCCAGCATTTT
TRBJ1-6	TRBV9	once	-	CASSVPSDGRNSPLHF	TGTGCCAGCAGCGTCCCATCCGACGGGAGGAATTCACCCCTCCACTTT
TRBJ1-1	TRBV28	-	-	CASSLIGATEAFF	TGTGCCAGCAGTTTAATTGGGGCGACTGAAGCTTTCTTT
TRBJ2-1	TRBV3-1/TRBV3-2	once	-	CASSQGSPGLPNEQFF	TGTGCCAGCAGCCAAGGTTCGCCGGGACTCCCTAATGAGCAGTTCTTC
TRBJ1-2	TRBV4-2	-	TRBD1	CASSARQGGNGYTF	TGTGCCAGCAGCGCCCGACAGGGTGGCAACGGCTACACCTTC
TRBJ2-7	TRBV5-1	-	-	CASSLDAGPYEQYF	TGCGCCAGCAGCTTGGACGCAGGCCCCTACGAGCAGTACTTC
TRBJ2-7	TRBV4-3	once	-	CASSQDIGSFNEQYF	TGCGCCAGCAGCCAAGATATAGGGAGCTTCAACGAGCAGTACTTC
TRBJ2-2	TRBV7-2	-	-	CASSLYPTGELFF	TGTGCCAGCAGCTTATACCCCACCGGGGAGCTGTTTTTT
TRBJ1-1	TRBV14	-	-	CASSQRLGNTEAFF	TGTGCCAGCAGCCAGAGGCTGGGAAACACTGAAGCTTTCTTT
TRBJ2-3	TRBV6-2/TRBV6-3	-	TRBD2	CASSPNGLAGGPDTQYF	TGTGCCAGCAGTCCCAATGGACTAGCGGGAGGGCCAGATACGCAGTATTTT
TRBJ2-5	TRBV5-4	-	-	CASSGRNQETQYF	TGTGCCAGCAGCGGGCGCAACCAAGAGACCCAGTACTTC
TRBJ1-5	TRBV5-3	few	TRBD1	CARQDRAYVEPQHF	TGTGCCAGACAGGACAGGGCATATGTGGAGCCCCAGCATTTT
TRBJ2-5	TRBV5-1	-	-	CASSATTGQETQYF	TGCGCCAGCAGCGCGACGACAGGCCAAGAGACCCAGTACTTC
TRBJ2-7	TRBV12-3/TRBV12-4	-	TRBD1	CASSRTGSAEQYF	TGTGCCAGCAGCCGGACAGGGTCTGCCGAGCAGTACTTC
TRBJ2-1	TRBV4-2	-	TRBD2	CASSHPKAGGKYNEQFF	TGTGCCAGCAGCCACCCCAAAGCGGGAGGGAAATACAATGAGCAGTTCTTC
TRBJ2-1	TRBV7-8	-	TRBD2	CASIGWGSGTYNEQFF	TGTGCCAGCATAGGGTGGGGGAGCGGGACGTACAATGAGCAGTTCTTC
TRBJ2-1	TRBV5-4	-	-	CASSQELATHYNEQFF	TGTGCCAGCAGCCAAGAACTAGCAACGCATTACAATGAGCAGTTCTTC